Described below is a single TCR beta chain sequence and its context. Only Caucasian adults living in Nashville, Tennessee served as donors. This specimen belongs to a study of shared clonotypes between healthy human individuals. This CDR3 has 17 residues. V trimming: 2 bases; J trimming: 0 bases; junction bases outside the gene matches: 3. Per germline, CDR1 WSHSY and CDR2 SAAADI. Only in-frame clones appear in the TCRdb table, and some are missing; sequencing was by immunoSEQ multiplex PCR. The sample lists a few million clones, more than 80% seen once, with over 0.12% in the top ten. The sequencing input was naive CD4+ T cells sorted from blood. The sample's subset: CD45RA+ positively selected. This TCR was sampled from a man aged 18 to 30 in good health. The rearrangement links TRBV10-2 to TRBJ2-6, with 8 bases lining up with TRBD1. The CDR3 here is CASSEPGQGSGANVLTF. Here the CDR3 DNA reads TGCGCCAGCAGTGAGCCTGGACAGGGCTCTGGGGCCAACGTCCTGACTTTC.